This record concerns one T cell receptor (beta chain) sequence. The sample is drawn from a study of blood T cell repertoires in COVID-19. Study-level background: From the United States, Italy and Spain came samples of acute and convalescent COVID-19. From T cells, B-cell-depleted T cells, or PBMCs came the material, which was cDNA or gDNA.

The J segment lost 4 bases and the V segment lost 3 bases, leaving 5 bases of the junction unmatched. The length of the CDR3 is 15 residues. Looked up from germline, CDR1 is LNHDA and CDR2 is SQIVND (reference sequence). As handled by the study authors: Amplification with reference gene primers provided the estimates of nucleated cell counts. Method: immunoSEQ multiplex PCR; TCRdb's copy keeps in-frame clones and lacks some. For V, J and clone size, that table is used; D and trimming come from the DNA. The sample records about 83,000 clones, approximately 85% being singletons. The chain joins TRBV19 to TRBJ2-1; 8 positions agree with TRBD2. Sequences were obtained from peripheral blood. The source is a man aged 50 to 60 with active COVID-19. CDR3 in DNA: TGTGCCAGTAGTATGGTCGGGACTAGTTACAATGAGCAGTTCTTC. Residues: CASSMVGTSYNEQFF. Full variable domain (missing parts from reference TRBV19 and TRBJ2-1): DGGITQSPKYLFRKEGQNVTLSCEQNLNHDAMYWYRQDPGQGLRLIYYSQIVNDFQKGDIAEGYSVSREKKESFPLTVTSAQKNPTAFYLCASSMVGTSYNEQFFGPGTRLTVL.